Listed here are 17 T cell receptor beta chains from one sample, sequenced in a study of identical twins. TCRdb reanalysed the 5' RACE reads using MiXCR and keeps one entry per CDR3 protein. The sample yields 1.5 million to 2 million distinct CDR3 sequences, roughly a third seen once. Sequences were obtained from cord blood. These receptors originate from a newborn girl in good health.

This clonotype was seen ten or more times. The chain is built from TRBV2 and TRBJ1-2, with D uncertain. V was trimmed by 2 bases and J by 2 bases, leaving 6 bases between them. The CDR3 consists of 13 residues. Germline-derived CDR1 and CDR2 are SNHLY and FYNNEI. The CDR3 here is CASSESRNYGYTF. The DNA for the CDR3 is TGTGCCAGCAGTGAAAGCAGGAACTATGGCTACACCTTC.

This chain connects TRBV7-2 to TRBJ2-7; tentative D call: TRBD1 (5 bases). This CDR3 has 15 residues. Trimming removed 1 base from V and 0 bases from J, with 10 bases in between. Germline CDR1 SGHTA, CDR2 FQGNSA. This chain's CDR3 is CASSLGTPSSYEQYF. In nucleotides, the CDR3 is TGTGCCAGCAGCTTAGGGACACCGAGCTCCTACGAGCAGTACTTC. The variable domain in full, with the rest retrieved from reference TRBV7-2 and TRBJ2-7, is GAGVSQSPSNKVTEKGKDVELRCDPISGHTALYWYRQSLGQGLEFLIYFQGNSAPDKSGLPSDRFSAERTGGSVSTLTIQRTQQEDSAVYLCASSLGTPSSYEQYFGPGTRLTVT.

For this clonotype: An end of the junction differs from the germline gene, which may be a read error. V is TRBV5-1 and J is TRBJ1-2; possibly TRBD1 for D (6 bases). Germline V gene lookup returns CDR1 SGHRS and CDR2 YFSETQ. This CDR3 region has 13 residues. This chain's CDR3 is CAGRGDGNYGYTF. In DNA, the CDR3 is TGCGCCGGCAGGGGCGACGGTAACTATGGCTACACCTTC.

This clonotype was counted many times. The chain carries TRBV28 and TRBJ1-2, with a possible D match to TRBD1 (5 bases). The CDR3 consists of 12 residues. V dropped 11 bases and J dropped 5 bases, with 15 bases sitting between them. The V gene's germline CDR1 is MDHEN and CDR2 SYDVKM. In DNA form, the CDR3 reads TGTGCCGCCCGGGACGGAACATATGGCTACACCTTC. It codes for CAARDGTYGYTF.

The chain has TRBV20-1 and TRBJ1-2, with 7 bases fitting TRBD1. This CDR3 has 15 residues. Germline CDR1 and CDR2: DFQATT and SNEGSKA (reference sequence). V was clipped by 6 bases and J by 2 bases; unmatched bases: 12. The chain's CDR3 is CSAPRPGQRNYGYTF. In DNA form, the CDR3 reads TGCAGTGCCCCGAGACCGGGACAGAGGAACTATGGCTACACCTTC.

The chain combines TRBV28 with TRBJ2-7; 10 nucleotides match TRBD2. The CDR3 loop spans 17 amino acids. The germline V gene has CDR1 MDHEN and CDR2 SYDVKM. After removal of 2 bases from V and 3 bases from J, the junction contained 10 bases not matched to a gene. DNA of the CDR3: TGTGCCAGCAGTTTAAAGAGGAGTGGACTAGCGGTCTACGAGCAGTACTTC. It yields the protein CASSLKRSGLAVYEQYF. The full variable domain, rest sourced from reference TRBV28 and TRBJ2-7, is DVKVTQSSRYLVKRTGEKVFLECVQDMDHENMFWYRQDPGLGLRLIYFSYDVKMKEKGDIPEGYSVSREKKERFSLILESASTNQTSMYLCASSLKRSGLAVYEQYFGPGTRLTVT.

The table lists this clonotype with a count of one. The chain employs TRBV29-1 and TRBJ1-2; D gene unclear. Deletions cut 4 bases from V and 0 bases from J, with 12 bases between. There are 14 residues in the CDR3. Germline lookup yields CDR1 SQVTM and CDR2 ANQGSEA. The DNA of the CDR3 is TGCAGCGTTGCTTACGTGTTTGCTAACTATGGCTACACCTTC. Translation: CSVAYVFANYGYTF.

This clonotype was observed a handful of times. The chain combines TRBV27 with TRBJ1-6, with 8 bases lining up with TRBD1. The V segment lost 6 bases and the J segment 7 bases; nucleotides outside the gene matches: 11. The CDR3 runs 16 residues. Germline lookup yields CDR1 MNHEY and CDR2 SMNVEV (reference sequence). The CDR3 nucleotides read TGTGCCAGCAGGGCAGGGGGCGGCCCTCAGAATTCACCCCTCCACTTT. Its protein product is CASRAGGGPQNSPLHF.

The chain couples TRBV9 to TRBJ2-7, with D perhaps matching TRBD2 (6 bases). Germline V gives CDR1 SGDLS, CDR2 YYNGEE. Trimming took off 0 bases at V and 8 bases at J, with 18 bases between the two ends. CDR3 length: 15 residues. DNA for the CDR3: TGTGCCAGCAGCGTAGTTGCGGGGCGGACGGAGAAGCAGTACTTC. This encodes CASSVVAGRTEKQYF.

V and J are TRBV3-1 and TRBJ1-1, with a possible D match to TRBD1 (5 bases). This CDR3 contains 15 residues. V lost 1 base and J 0 bases, leaving 9 bases between the germline ends. The germline V gene encodes CDR1 LGHDT and CDR2 YNNKEL (reference sequence). The CDR3 bases are TGTGCCAGCAGCCAAGTCAAGGGGCTGAACACTGAAGCTTTCTTT. This sequence encodes CASSQVKGLNTEAFF. Full variable domain (missing parts from reference TRBV3-1 and TRBJ1-1): DTAVSQTPKYLVTQMGNDKSIKCEQNLGHDTMYWYKQDSKKFLKIMFSYNNKELIINETVPNRFSPKSPDKAHLNLHINSLELGDSAVYFCASSQVKGLNTEAFFGQGTRLTVV.

The genes are TRBV2 and TRBJ1-2, with TRBD1 as a possible D gene (5 bases). This CDR3 is 14 amino acids long. V was pared by 2 bases and J by 2 bases, with 9 bases between. Germline V gene data show CDR1 as SNHLY and CDR2 as FYNNEI. The CDR3 reads CASSEWPGNYGYTF. As DNA, the CDR3 is TGTGCCAGCAGTGAATGGCCAGGGAACTATGGCTACACCTTC. The variable domain in full, completed from reference TRBV2 and TRBJ1-2, reads EPEVTQTPSHQVTQMGQEVILRCVPISNHLYFYWYRQILGQKVEFLVSFYNNEISEKSEIFDDQFSVERPDGSNFTLKIRSTKLEDSAMYFCASSEWPGNYGYTFGSGTRLTVV.

In its sample, this clonotype was seen a few times. V and J are TRBV20-1 and TRBJ2-7; the D call may be TRBD1 or TRBD2 (6 bases each). V lost 3 bases, J lost 3 bases, and 18 bases lay in between. The CDR3 contains 15 residues. The germline gives CDR1 DFQATT, CDR2 SNEGSKA (reference sequence). The CDR3 loop is CSASGGGAFLYEQYF. The CDR3 nucleotides are TGCAGTGCTAGTGGGGGCGGGGCCTTCCTCTACGAGCAGTACTTC.

The table lists this clonotype with many counts. CDR3 protein: CSAQTGGRTTDTQYF. Here the CDR3 DNA reads TGCAGCGCCCAGACAGGGGGAAGGACCACAGATACGCAGTATTTT. The chain employs TRBV29-1 and TRBJ2-3; TRBD1 matches 9 bases. The V gene end was trimmed by 7 bases and the J gene end by 2 bases; junction bases not matched to a gene: 10. This CDR3 contains 15 residues. CDR1 is SQVTM and CDR2 is ANQGSEA in the germline V gene.

In regard to this clonotype: A much larger clone differs by one base, so this may be a read error. The gene calls are TRBV12-3 or TRBV12-4 and TRBJ2-5; TRBD1 matches at 7 bases. The CDR3 runs 15 residues. Written as DNA, the CDR3 is TGTGCCAGCAGTTTCGCTACAGGGGATAGGGAGACCCGGTACTTC. Translating gives CASSFATGDRETRYF.

V and J are TRBV12-3 or TRBV12-4 and TRBJ2-1; unclear D gene. With 5 bases removed from V and 6 bases from J, the gap between germline ends came to 11 bases. CDR3 length: 13 residues. The CDR3 DNA sequence: TGTGCCAGCAGTCCCCCCGGGTGCAATGAGCAGTTCTTC. The encoded protein is CASSPPGCNEQFF.

The chain recombines TRBV20-1 with TRBJ2-5; 8 nucleotides match TRBD1. The J call may be wrong; the DNA end is better matched by TRBJ2-7. The CDR3 is 15 amino acids. Germline CDR1 DFQATT, CDR2 SNEGSKA (reference sequence). The CDR3: CSASSGTGPGDEQYF. As DNA, the CDR3 is TGCAGTGCTAGTTCCGGGACAGGCCCCGGGGACGAGCAGTACTTC.

This chain connects TRBV9 to TRBJ1-2; no clear D gene. The germline V gene encodes CDR1 SGDLS and CDR2 YYNGEE. The ends were cut back, 0 bases at V and 1 base at J, with 13 bases in the middle. The CDR3 spans 16 residues. The CDR3 coding sequence is TGTGCCAGCAGCGTAGGACCGGGAAACTATAACTATGGCTACACCTTC. As protein: CASSVGPGNYNYGYTF. Variable domain in full (rest from reference TRBV9 and TRBJ1-2): DSGVTQTPKHLITATGQRVTLRCSPRSGDLSVYWYQQSLDQGLQFLIQYYNGEERAKGNILERFSAQQFPDLHSELNLSSLELGDSALYFCASSVGPGNYNYGYTFGSGTRLTVV.